This passage covers 10 T cell receptor beta chains from one sample sequenced in a study of cytomegalovirus exposure and HLA in healthy donors. A multiplex PCR was run with 60 Vbeta primers and 13 Jbeta primers. Some clones are missing from TCRdb's copy, which holds only in-frame ones; the method was immunoSEQ multiplex PCR. In the table there are under 150,000 clones, about four fifths of which are singletons. The source material was PBMCs. These receptors were obtained from a woman aged 40 to 50 in good health and CMV-seropositive.

The V gene is TRBV27, the J gene TRBJ2-7, with 9 bases identical to TRBD1. The V and J ends lost 5 bases and 4 bases, in that order; junction bases with no gene match: 12. The germline CDR1 and CDR2 sequences are MNHEY and SMNVEV (reference sequence). The CDR3 length is 16 residues. The CDR3 is CASSRRTGTGFYEQYF. DNA of the CDR3: TGTGCCAGCAGTAGACGCACCGGGACAGGGTTTTACGAGCAGTACTTC.

The chain carries TRBV7-9 and TRBJ2-7, with D possibly TRBD1 on 5 matching bases. In germline, CDR1 is SEHNR, CDR2 FQNEAQ (reference sequence). This CDR3 spans 15 amino acids. V was clipped by 2 bases and J by 4 bases, with 15 bases between them. CDR3 nucleotides: TGTGCCAGCAGCTTATGGGGCAGGAGTGGGTACGAGCAGTACTTC. It specifies CASSLWGRSGYEQYF. Complete variable domain (other parts from reference TRBV7-9 and TRBJ2-7): DTGVSQNPRHKITKRGQNVTFRCDPISEHNRLYWYRQTLGQGPEFLTYFQNEAQLEKSRLLSDRFSAERPKGSFSTLEIQRTEQGDSAMYLCASSLWGRSGYEQYFGPGTRLTVT.

V usage is TRBV6-5 and J usage is TRBJ1-1; 8 nucleotides agree with TRBD1. Germline lookup yields CDR1 MNHEY and CDR2 SVGAGI. This CDR3 contains 16 residues. V lost 2 bases to trimming and J lost 4 bases; unmatched junction nucleotides: 9. The DNA of the CDR3 is TGTGCCAGCAGTTACACTCAGGGGGCTGGGAGCACTGAAGCTTTCTTT. The encoded protein is CASSYTQGAGSTEAFF.

The chain uses TRBV2 and TRBJ1-2, with 10 bases lining up with TRBD1. In germline, CDR1 is SNHLY, CDR2 FYNNEI. V was clipped by 5 bases and J by 8 bases; unmatched bases: 11. The CDR3 is made up of 15 amino acids. This CDR3 is CASSFRARDRGGYTF. The DNA of the CDR3 is TGTGCCAGCAGTTTCAGGGCGAGGGACAGGGGAGGCTACACCTTC.

CDR3 loop: CASSSGFTYEQYF. CDR3 in DNA: TGTGCCAGCAGCTCGGGGTTTACTTACGAGCAGTACTTC. V is TRBV6-1 and J is TRBJ2-7; D may be TRBD2 (5 bases). V lost 6 bases, J lost 4 bases, and 13 bases lay in between. The CDR3 runs 13 residues. In germline, CDR1 is MNHNS, CDR2 SASEGT.

This clone was counted a single time. This chain links TRBV28 with TRBJ2-2, with a possible D match to TRBD2 (6 bases). CDR1 is MDHEN, CDR2 SYDVKM, per germline. V dropped 2 bases and J dropped 2 bases, with 9 bases sitting between them. The CDR3 length is 15 residues. CDR3 sequence: CASSLMGGNTGELFF. The CDR3 DNA is TGTGCCAGCAGTTTAATGGGGGGAAACACCGGGGAGCTGTTTTTT.

The chain has TRBV7-8 and TRBJ2-5; D not certain. V gave up 0 bases and J gave up 3 bases, with 2 bases separating them. In germline, CDR1 is SGHVS, CDR2 FQNEAQ. This CDR3 region has 12 residues. In nucleotides, the CDR3 is TGTGCCAGCAGCTTAGCTAAAGAGACCCAGTACTTC. Its protein is CASSLAKETQYF.

This clone came up a few times. Other nucleotide sequences in the sample specify the same CDR3. The rearrangement links TRBV4-1 to TRBJ1-1; D might be TRBD1 (5 bases). This CDR3 contains 15 residues. V was trimmed by 1 base and J by 3 bases, leaving 12 bases between them. Germline lookup yields CDR1 MGHRA and CDR2 YSYEKL. CDR3 protein: CASSQAGGGDTEAFF. The CDR3, as DNA: TGCGCCAGCAGCCAAGCCGGGGGAGGGGACACTGAAGCTTTCTTT.

On this clone: Since no conserved phenylalanine or tryptophan closes the CDR3, a read error is the likely cause. The chain uses TRBV28 and TRBJ2-7; 8 bases match TRBD1. This CDR3 is 14 amino acids long. With 8 bases clipped from V and 0 bases from J, the junction kept 6 bases outside the gene matches. Germline assignment: CDR1 MDHEN and CDR2 SYDVKM. The CDR3 sequence is CASEGRGPSYEQYL. DNA of the CDR3: TGTGCCAGCGAGGGCAGGGGGCCCTCCTACGAGCAGTACCTC.

This clone was counted only a few times. The genes are TRBV10-3 and TRBJ1-6; D is possibly TRBD1 (6 bases). The germline V and J ends were trimmed by 9 bases and 6 bases, with 12 bases remaining between them. The CDR3 extends over 13 amino acids. The germline gives CDR1 ENHRY, CDR2 SYGVKD. The CDR3 region has the DNA TGTGCCATTCAGGGGTCGAGTAATTCACCCCTCCACTTT. Its protein is CAIQGSSNSPLHF.